This TCR beta chain was documented in a study of immune heterogeneity within non-small cell lung tumors. As for the study in general: Of all tumors, a few turned out to be squamous cell carcinomas, more than nine were non-squamous carcinomas and 1 was not otherwise specified. Findings of the study overall: Different patients shared few of their high-frequency T-cell receptor beta clonotypes. Local T-cell clonality tracked local tumor mutational burden; the correlation was moderate but significant (R around 0.31).

This clonotype came up a few times. Its antigen is still unknown. In a multiplex PCR, 32 V and 13 J primers amplified TCR beta CDR3. Via MiXCR, TCRdb re-called the multiplex PCR reads, giving one row per CDR3 protein. The sample lists 30,000 to 40,000 distinct CDR3 sequences; around 28% were seen once. The starting template was genomic DNA from bulk tumor, approximately 600 ng per sample. Several widely spaced biopsies per primary tumor were taken during surgery. Before undergoing curative surgery, patients had newly diagnosed non-small cell lung cancer that was untreated. Newly diagnosed patients with non-small cell lung cancer who were having surgery with curative intent served as donors. Material for sequencing was lung tumor tissue. The receptor was derived from a man in his forties with non-small cell lung cancer.

Here the CDR3 reads CASSPQPQDTEAFF. CDR3 DNA sequence: TGTGCCAGCTCACCACAGCCCCAAGACACTGAAGCTTTCTTT. The V gene is TRBV18, the J gene TRBJ1-1, with D uncertain. V lost 1 base and J lost 3, with 9 bases in between. Germline values: CDR1 KGHSH, CDR2 LQKENI. The CDR3 length is 14 residues.